Here is one T cell receptor beta chain with its context. No antigen is known for it. Methods described previously, with TCR primers listed, were used for bulk TCR libraries. MiXCR, applied by TCRdb to the PCR reads, yields one record per CDR3 protein. The sample lists about 63,000 distinct CDR3 sequences, roughly a fifth occurring once. These data come from a study of molecular identifiers for immune sequencing clone quantification. Study results and limitations: Clones above 20 RNA copies held over 97% of effector molecules, under 1% in naive cells. Jurkat TCR RNA spiked in from one cell could reportedly be detected among about a million naive cells.

Germline V CDR1 and CDR2: MDHEN, SYDVKM. V was cut by 6 bases and J by 5 bases, with 8 bases left in between. The CDR3 has 11 amino acids. Using a CD8+CD4-CCR7+CD45RA+ phenotype, naive CD8 T cells were sorted. Input material: naive CD8+ T cells from blood, with Jurkat cell RNA spiked in. Subset given: FACS-sorted CD8+CD4-CCR7+CD45RA+ naive T cells. The clonotype was recovered from a human donor in good health. Some libraries in this study had Jurkat cell RNA spiked in. This chain uses TRBV28 with TRBJ2-7; a weak D match, TRBD2 (5 bases). CDR3 amino acids: CASSLGNEQYF. The CDR3 nucleotides read TGTGCCAGCAGCCTCGGGAACGAGCAGTACTTC.